A selection of T cell receptor beta chains follows, all from one sample in a study of T cell repertoires in cytomegalovirus infection. These receptors have no known antigen. TCRdb reprocessed the reads via MiXCR and lists one record per CDR3 protein. This sample yields about 830,000 distinct CDR3 sequences, of which about 31% are seen a single time; around an eighth belongs to the top ten. This specimen was cultured CD8+ T cells from PBMCs, taken from culture after CMV antigen stimulation. The receptors come from a human donor in good health (CMV status not recorded). Some clones in this sample may be carry-over from other donors' samples. The CDR3 runs from the conserved cysteine through the conserved F or W. The D gene is left open where the match is weak. Clone size is given for some rows only: seen once, a few or many times, or a class if the clone is expanded.

j_gene: TRBJ1-6; abundance: .; d_gene: .; v_gene: TRBV5-6; CDR3nt: TGTGCCAGCAGCTTGGACCCTATTAATTCACCCCTCCACTTT; CDR3aa: CASSLDPINSPLHF
j_gene: TRBJ2-3; abundance: .; d_gene: .; v_gene: TRBV7-8; CDR3nt: TGTGCCAGCAGCTTATTATACAGGAGCACAGATACGCAGTATTTT; CDR3aa: CASSLLYRSTDTQYF
j_gene: TRBJ2-1; abundance: .; d_gene: TRBD1; v_gene: TRBV25-1; CDR3nt: TGTGCCAGCAGTGAATATTTTCCCGACAGGGAAAAAGAGCAGTTCTTC; CDR3aa: CASSEYFPDREKEQFF
j_gene: TRBJ2-7; abundance: once; d_gene: TRBD1; v_gene: TRBV29-1; CDR3nt: TGCAGCGTTGCCGGGACAGCCCGAGGGGGCTACGAGCAGTACTTC; CDR3aa: CSVAGTARGGYEQYF
j_gene: TRBJ2-5; abundance: .; d_gene: .; v_gene: TRBV7-8; CDR3nt: TGTGCCAGCAGCTTAGCGGGGCCGAACCACTTAAGAGAGACCCAGTACTTC; CDR3aa: CASSLAGPNHLRETQYF
j_gene: TRBJ1-1; abundance: .; d_gene: .; v_gene: TRBV19; CDR3nt: TGTGCCAGTAGTATAGAACGACAGACGAACACTGAAGCTTTCTTT; CDR3aa: CASSIERQTNTEAFF
j_gene: TRBJ1-1; abundance: .; d_gene: TRBD1; v_gene: TRBV9; CDR3nt: TGTGCCAGCAGCTTGGGACAGCAAGGACCCATAGAAGCTTTCTTT; CDR3aa: CASSLGQQGPIEAFF
j_gene: TRBJ2-5; abundance: .; d_gene: TRBD1; v_gene: TRBV7-9; CDR3nt: TGTGCTAGCAGCCACCGGACAGGGGCGATTCGGGAGACCCAGTACTTC; CDR3aa: CASSHRTGAIRETQYF
j_gene: TRBJ2-2; abundance: few; d_gene: .; v_gene: TRBV19; CDR3nt: TGTGCCAGTAGTATATCCCACGGTAATTTCGCCGGGGAGCTGTTTTTT; CDR3aa: CASSISHGNFAGELFF
j_gene: TRBJ1-1; abundance: .; d_gene: .; v_gene: TRBV11-2; CDR3nt: TGTGCCAGCAGCTTAGGAACCGGGACACCAGGTTTCTTT; CDR3aa: CASSLGTGTPGFF
j_gene: TRBJ2-7; abundance: few; d_gene: .; v_gene: TRBV7-6; CDR3nt: TGTGCCAGCAGCTTAGTCGGACAGCGCGAATCTTACGAGCAGTACTTC; CDR3aa: CASSLVGQRESYEQYF
j_gene: TRBJ2-1; abundance: many; d_gene: TRBD1; v_gene: TRBV7-2; CDR3nt: TGTGCCAGCAGCTTCTCCCACCGGGACAGGGCTTACAATGAGCAGTTCTTC; CDR3aa: CASSFSHRDRAYNEQFF
j_gene: TRBJ2-7; abundance: .; d_gene: TRBD1; v_gene: TRBV12-3/TRBV12-4; CDR3nt: TGTGCCAGCAGTTCCGACCGGGACAGGGGATACGAGCAGTACTTC; CDR3aa: CASSSDRDRGYEQYF
j_gene: TRBJ2-7; abundance: many; d_gene: TRBD1; v_gene: TRBV11-3; CDR3nt: TGTGCCAGCAGTAATATGACAGGGAACTATCGAAGAGGCGAGCAGTACTTC; CDR3aa: CASSNMTGNYRRGEQYF
j_gene: TRBJ1-4; abundance: .; d_gene: .; v_gene: TRBV7-3; CDR3nt: TGTGCCAGCAGCTTAGGCACCGGGGGTAATGAAAAACTGTTTTTT; CDR3aa: CASSLGTGGNEKLFF
j_gene: TRBJ2-7; abundance: .; d_gene: TRBD2; v_gene: TRBV7-8; CDR3nt: TGTGCCAGCAGCTCCACCGGGACTACTCTGTACGAGCAGTACTTC; CDR3aa: CASSSTGTTLYEQYF
j_gene: TRBJ2-2; abundance: few; d_gene: .; v_gene: TRBV6-6; CDR3nt: TGTGCCAGCAGTCTGTTCCAGGGGAAAAGAGTGACTTACACCGGGGAGCTGTTTTTT; CDR3aa: CASSLFQGKRVTYTGELFF
j_gene: TRBJ2-1; abundance: few; d_gene: .; v_gene: TRBV27; CDR3nt: TGTGCCAGCAGTTTTAGAGCGGCCTACAATGAGCAGTTCTTC; CDR3aa: CASSFRAAYNEQFF
j_gene: TRBJ1-1; abundance: few; d_gene: .; v_gene: TRBV6-2/TRBV6-3; CDR3nt: TGTGCCAGCAGTTACTCGTTCCGGGGGTCGTACACTGAAGCTTTCTTT; CDR3aa: CASSYSFRGSYTEAFF
j_gene: TRBJ1-2; abundance: once; d_gene: TRBD1; v_gene: TRBV5-1; CDR3nt: TGCGCCAGCAGCTTGGCTATGGACAGGGCGGTAGGCTACACCTTC; CDR3aa: CASSLAMDRAVGYTF
j_gene: TRBJ2-1; abundance: few; d_gene: TRBD1; v_gene: TRBV2; CDR3nt: TGTGCCAGCAGTGTTGGAGACAGGGGTTACAATGAGCAGTTCTTC; CDR3aa: CASSVGDRGYNEQFF
j_gene: TRBJ1-1; abundance: many; d_gene: .; v_gene: TRBV7-8; CDR3nt: TGTGCCAGCACCTCGTCAGCCTACACTGAAGCTTTCTTT; CDR3aa: CASTSSAYTEAFF
j_gene: TRBJ2-3; abundance: .; d_gene: TRBD2; v_gene: TRBV7-2; CDR3nt: TGTGCCAGCAGTTTTATAGCGGGGGCCCGCACAGATACGCAGTATTTT; CDR3aa: CASSFIAGARTDTQYF
j_gene: TRBJ2-1; abundance: .; d_gene: TRBD2; v_gene: TRBV6-1; CDR3nt: TGTGCCAGCAGTTTACCGGGACTAGCTGACAATGAGCAGTTCTTC; CDR3aa: CASSLPGLADNEQFF
j_gene: TRBJ2-2; abundance: many; d_gene: TRBD2; v_gene: TRBV4-1; CDR3nt: TGCGCCAGCAGCCAAGTTTCCCTAGCGGGGAACACCGGGGAGCTGTTTTTT; CDR3aa: CASSQVSLAGNTGELFF
j_gene: TRBJ2-3; abundance: few; d_gene: .; v_gene: TRBV2; CDR3nt: TGTGCCAGCAGTGAGATGGGGGGCACAGATACGCAGTATTTT; CDR3aa: CASSEMGGTDTQYF
j_gene: TRBJ2-3; abundance: .; d_gene: .; v_gene: TRBV23-1; CDR3nt: TGCGCCAGCAGTCAATCTGGGTGTCAGCACACAGATACGCAGTATTTT; CDR3aa: CASSQSGCQHTDTQYF
j_gene: TRBJ1-4; abundance: .; d_gene: .; v_gene: TRBV6-2/TRBV6-3; CDR3nt: TGTGCCAGCGGATCGGGTGAAAAACTGTTTTTT; CDR3aa: CASGSGEKLFF
j_gene: TRBJ1-1; abundance: .; d_gene: .; v_gene: TRBV19; CDR3nt: TGTGCCAGTAGTATAGGGGCAGCGAACACTGAAGCTTTCTTT; CDR3aa: CASSIGAANTEAFF
j_gene: TRBJ2-4; abundance: .; d_gene: .; v_gene: TRBV6-1; CDR3nt: TGTGCCAACAGATCCGTCCTAGCCAAAAACATTCAGTACTTC; CDR3aa: CANRSVLAKNIQYF
j_gene: TRBJ2-2; abundance: few; d_gene: TRBD2; v_gene: TRBV6-2/TRBV6-3; CDR3nt: TGTGCCAGCAGTTCATTCCGGGACTACCTCACCGGGGAGCTGTTTTTT; CDR3aa: CASSSFRDYLTGELFF